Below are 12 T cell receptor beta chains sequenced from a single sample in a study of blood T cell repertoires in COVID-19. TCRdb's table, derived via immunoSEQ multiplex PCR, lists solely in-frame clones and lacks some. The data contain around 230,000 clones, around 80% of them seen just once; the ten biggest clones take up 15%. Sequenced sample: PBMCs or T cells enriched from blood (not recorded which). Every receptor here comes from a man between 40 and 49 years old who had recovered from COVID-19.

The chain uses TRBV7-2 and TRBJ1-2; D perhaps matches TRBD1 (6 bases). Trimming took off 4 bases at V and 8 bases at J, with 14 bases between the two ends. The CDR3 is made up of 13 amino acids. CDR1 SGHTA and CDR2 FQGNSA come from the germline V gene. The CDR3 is CASSSNRVSGYTF. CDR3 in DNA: TGTGCCAGCAGCTCGAACAGGGTATCCGGCTACACCTTC.

The CDR3 DNA is TGTGCCAGCAGTTTTAGGGACAGGTTTTATTCGCGTGGCTCTGGAAACACCATATATTTT. This translates into CASSFRDRFYSRGSGNTIYF. The chain recombines TRBV28 with TRBJ1-3; 8 positions match TRBD1. The V gene's germline CDR1 is MDHEN and CDR2 SYDVKM. The CDR3 sequence is 20 residues long. V lost 3 bases to trimming and J lost 0 bases; unmatched junction nucleotides: 16. The full variable domain, with the rest looked up from reference TRBV28 and TRBJ1-3, is DVKVTQSSRYLVKRTGEKVFLECVQDMDHENMFWYRQDPGLGLRLIYFSYDVKMKEKGDIPEGYSVSREKKERFSLILESASTNQTSMYLCASSFRDRFYSRGSGNTIYFGEGSWLTVV.

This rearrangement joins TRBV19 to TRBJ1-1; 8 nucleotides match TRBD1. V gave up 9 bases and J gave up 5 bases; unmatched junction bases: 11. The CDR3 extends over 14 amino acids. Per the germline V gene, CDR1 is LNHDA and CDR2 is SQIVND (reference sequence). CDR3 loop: CASLGTGGKTEAFF. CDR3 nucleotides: TGTGCCAGCTTAGGGACAGGCGGGAAAACTGAAGCTTTCTTT.

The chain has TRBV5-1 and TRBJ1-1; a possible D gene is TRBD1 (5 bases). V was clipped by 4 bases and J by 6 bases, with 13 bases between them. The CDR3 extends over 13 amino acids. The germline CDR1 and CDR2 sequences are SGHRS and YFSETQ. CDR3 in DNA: TGCGCCAGCAGCCCGGGATGGGGGGCTGAAGCTTTCTTT. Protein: CASSPGWGAEAFF.

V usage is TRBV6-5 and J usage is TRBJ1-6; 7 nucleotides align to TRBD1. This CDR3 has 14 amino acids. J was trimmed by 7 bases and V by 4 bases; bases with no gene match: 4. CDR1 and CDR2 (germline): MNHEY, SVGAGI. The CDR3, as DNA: TGTGCCAGCAGTTCAGGGGGACGGAATTCACCCCTCCACTTT. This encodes CASSSGGRNSPLHF.

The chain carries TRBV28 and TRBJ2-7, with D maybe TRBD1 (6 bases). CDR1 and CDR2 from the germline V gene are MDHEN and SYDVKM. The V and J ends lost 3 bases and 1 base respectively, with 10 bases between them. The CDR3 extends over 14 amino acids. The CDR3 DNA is TGTGCCAGCAGTTTGACCAGGGGATCCTACGAGCAGTACTTC. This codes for CASSLTRGSYEQYF.

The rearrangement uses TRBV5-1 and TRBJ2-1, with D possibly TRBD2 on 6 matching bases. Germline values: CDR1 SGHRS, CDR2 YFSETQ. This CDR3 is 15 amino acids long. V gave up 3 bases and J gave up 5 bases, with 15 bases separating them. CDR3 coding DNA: TGCGCCAGCAGCTCTCTCGGGACTGGACACAATGAGCAGTTCTTC. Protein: CASSSLGTGHNEQFF.

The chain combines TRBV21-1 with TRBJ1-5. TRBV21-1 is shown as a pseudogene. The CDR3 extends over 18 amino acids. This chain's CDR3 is CASSKDRPFCGGEKPQHF. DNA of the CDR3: TGTGCCAGCAGCAAAGACAGGCCTTTTTGTGGGGGGGAGAAGCCCCAGCATTTT.

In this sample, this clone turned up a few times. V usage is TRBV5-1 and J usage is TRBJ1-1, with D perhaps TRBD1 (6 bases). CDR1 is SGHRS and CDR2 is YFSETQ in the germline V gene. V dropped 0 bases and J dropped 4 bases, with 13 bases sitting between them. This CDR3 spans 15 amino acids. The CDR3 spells CASSLGQGSGTEAFF. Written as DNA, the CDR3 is TGCGCCAGCAGCTTGGGGCAGGGGAGCGGCACTGAAGCTTTCTTT.

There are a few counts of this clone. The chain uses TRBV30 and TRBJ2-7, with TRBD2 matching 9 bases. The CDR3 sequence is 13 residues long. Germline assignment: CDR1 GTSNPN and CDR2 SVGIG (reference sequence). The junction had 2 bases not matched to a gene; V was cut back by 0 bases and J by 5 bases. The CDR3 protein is CAWSVGLANEQYF. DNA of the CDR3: TGTGCCTGGAGTGTTGGACTAGCGAACGAGCAGTACTTC.

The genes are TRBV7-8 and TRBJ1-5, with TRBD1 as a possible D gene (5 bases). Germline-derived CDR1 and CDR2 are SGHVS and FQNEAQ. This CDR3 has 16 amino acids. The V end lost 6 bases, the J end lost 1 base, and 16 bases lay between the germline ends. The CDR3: CASSLPRASSNQPQHF. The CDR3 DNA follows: TGTGCCAGCAGTTTACCCAGGGCGTCAAGCAATCAGCCCCAGCATTTT. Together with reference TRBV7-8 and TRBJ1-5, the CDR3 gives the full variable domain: GAGVSQSPRYKVAKRGQDVALRCDPISGHVSLFWYQQALGQGPEFLTYFQNEAQLDKSGLPSDRFFAERPEGSVSTLKIQRTQQEDSAVYLCASSLPRASSNQPQHFGDGTRLSIL.

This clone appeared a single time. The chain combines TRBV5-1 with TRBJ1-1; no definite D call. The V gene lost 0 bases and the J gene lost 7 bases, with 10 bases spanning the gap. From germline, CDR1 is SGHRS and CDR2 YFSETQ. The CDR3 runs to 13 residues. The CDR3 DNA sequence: TGCGCCAGCAGCTTGGAACAGACGATTGAAGCTTTCTTT. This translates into CASSLEQTIEAFF. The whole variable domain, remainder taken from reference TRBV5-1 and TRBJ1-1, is KAGVTQTPRYLIKTRGQQVTLSCSPISGHRSVSWYQQTPGQGLQFLFEYFSETQRNKGNFPGRFSGRQFSNSRSEMNVSTLELGDSALYLCASSLEQTIEAFFGQGTRLTVV.